Below, 10 T cell receptor beta chains from the same sample are listed, as sequenced in a study of T cell clusters in autoimmune cytopenias. One tube held mixed TRB-A and TRB-B primer pools for touch-down PCR. One entry per CDR3 protein, without DNA, is what TCRdb gives after re-calling the multiplex PCR reads. The sample has 1,200 or so distinct CDR3 sequences. Each sample's input was roughly 250 ng genomic DNA, roughly 40,000 genome equivalents. The sample consisted of peripheral blood. The receptor source for this set is a human donor with an autoimmune cytopenia or autoimmune hepatitis (not recorded which).

Frequency places this clonotype as medium-sized. The rearrangement joins TRBV18 to TRBJ2-7; the TCRdb call, TRBD2, lacks DNA for checking. CDR1 is KGHSH and CDR2 is LQKENI in the germline V gene. The CDR3 runs to 14 residues. The CDR3: CASGSGRGSYEQYF. Complete variable domain (other parts from reference TRBV18 and TRBJ2-7): NAGVMQNPRHLVRRRGQEARLRCSPMKGHSHVYWYRQLPEEGLKFMVYLQKENIIDESGMPKERFSAEFPKEGPSILRIQQVVRGDSAAYFCASGSGRGSYEQYFGPGTRLTVT.

Considering frequency, this clonotype is medium-sized. V is TRBV7-9 and J is TRBJ2-1; TCRdb proposes TRBD2, but this gene call is untestable without DNA. Germline values: CDR1 SEHNR, CDR2 FQNEAQ (reference sequence). There are 20 residues in the CDR3. CDR3 amino acids: CASSLKMGIAGGSSYNEQFF.

This clonotype counts as medium-sized by frequency. The rearrangement joins TRBV18 to TRBJ2-1. Germline CDR1 is KGHSH and CDR2 is LQKENI. The CDR3 runs to 16 residues. The CDR3 region is CASSPPGTAAYNEQFF. Variable domain in full (rest from reference TRBV18 and TRBJ2-1): NAGVMQNPRHLVRRRGQEARLRCSPMKGHSHVYWYRQLPEEGLKFMVYLQKENIIDESGMPKERFSAEFPKEGPSILRIQQVVRGDSAAYFCASSPPGTAAYNEQFFGPGTRLTVL.

This clonotype registers hyperexpanded (1% or more) by frequency. V usage is TRBV6-5 and J usage is TRBJ2-7. Germline V lookup: CDR1 MNHEY, CDR2 SVGAGI. CDR3 length equals 13 residues. The CDR3 protein is CASSPDGFYEQYF.

Frequency places this clonotype as hyperexpanded. The J gene is TRBJ1-6, the V gene TRBV20-1; the TCRdb D gene call, TRBD1, has no DNA to confirm it. CDR1 is DFQATT, CDR2 SNEGSKA, per germline (reference sequence). The CDR3 spans 13 residues. CDR3 loop: CSASGTGRSPLHF.

This clonotype ranks as large (0.1 to 1%) in terms of frequency. The V and J genes are TRBV6-5 and TRBJ2-5; TCRdb names TRBD1, which stays unverified in the absence of DNA. The CDR3 length is 13 residues. Per germline, CDR1 MNHEY and CDR2 SVGAGI. The CDR3 loop reads CASREARGETQYF.

This chain connects TRBV5-1 to TRBJ2-7; TCRdb selects TRBD1, and the lack of DNA leaves this call unchecked. Per the germline V gene, CDR1 is SGHRS and CDR2 is YFSETQ. This CDR3 spans 14 amino acids. CDR3 in amino acids: CASSSGQGAYEQYF.

In terms of frequency, this clonotype is medium-sized. The V and J genes are TRBV27 and TRBJ2-1; TCRdb proposes TRBD1, but this gene call is untestable without DNA. Germline CDR1 and CDR2: MNHEY and SMNVEV (reference sequence). CDR3 length: 13 amino acids. CDR3 in amino acids: CASSFRGLDEQFF.

Considering frequency, this clonotype is medium-sized. V usage is TRBV27 and J usage is TRBJ1-5. Germline V gene lookup returns CDR1 MNHEY and CDR2 SMNVEV (reference sequence). The length of the CDR3 is 15 residues. The chain's CDR3 is CASSLNGQPNQPQHF.

This rearrangement joins TRBV12-3 or TRBV12-4 to TRBJ2-3; TCRdb's D gene call, TRBD2, goes unchecked for lack of DNA. This CDR3 comprises 14 residues. The CDR3: CASTSGTSGVTQYF.